One sample yielded the 32 T cell receptor beta chains listed below, sequenced in a study of a mutant IDH1 vaccine in newly diagnosed glioma. For these TCRs, the target antigens are not known. Specified time point: week 11, during vaccination. With topical imiquimod, each dose of the vaccine consisted of 300 ug of mutant IDH1 20-mer peptide. Data came from immunoSEQ multiplex PCR; TCRdb stores just in-frame clones and leaves some out. The sample holds about 31,000 clones, under 80% seen once. The sample was PBMCs, taken from a glioma patient whose treatment included an IDH1 peptide vaccine. The receptors were gathered from a man between 25 and 39 years old with glioma.

This clone turned up a few times. The chain has TRBV30 and TRBJ1-1; D is undetermined. Germline CDR1 reads GTSNPN; CDR2 reads SVGIG (reference sequence). The CDR3 spans 11 residues. The V and J ends lost 0 bases and 13 bases respectively, with 12 bases between them. The CDR3 region is CAWSVDLLGFF. The CDR3 nucleotides read TGTGCCTGGAGTGTTGACCTCCTGGGTTTCTTT.

This CDR3 is CATAGMGSYNEQFF. In DNA form, the CDR3 reads TGTGCCACCGCCGGAATGGGCTCCTACAATGAGCAGTTCTTC. The chain carries TRBV10-3 and TRBJ2-1; no firm D call. Trimming removed 10 bases at V and 0 bases at J, with 13 bases between. Germline lookup yields CDR1 ENHRY and CDR2 SYGVKD. The CDR3 spans 14 residues.

The chain is built from TRBV5-6 and TRBJ2-5, with 8 bases lining up with TRBD1. The V gene's germline CDR1 is SGHDT and CDR2 YYEEEE. V shed 3 bases and J 1 base; nucleotides not matched to a gene: 5. The CDR3 covers 15 residues. The CDR3 sequence: CASSSGTGFQETQYF. The DNA of the CDR3 is TGTGCCAGCAGCTCCGGGACAGGCTTCCAAGAGACCCAGTACTTC.

The V gene is TRBV5-1, the J gene TRBJ2-2; the D gene is possibly TRBD1 (5 bases). CDR3 size: 16 residues. The V end lost 0 bases, the J end lost 0 bases, and 9 bases lay between the germline ends. Per the germline V gene, CDR1 is SGHRS and CDR2 is YFSETQ. The CDR3 loop reads CASSLGVRANTGELFF. The CDR3 nucleotides are TGCGCCAGCAGCTTGGGAGTCAGGGCGAACACCGGGGAGCTGTTTTTT. The whole variable domain, filled in from reference TRBV5-1 and TRBJ2-2, reads KAGVTQTPRYLIKTRGQQVTLSCSPISGHRSVSWYQQTPGQGLQFLFEYFSETQRNKGNFPGRFSGRQFSNSRSEMNVSTLELGDSALYLCASSLGVRANTGELFFGEGSRLTVL.

The chain combines TRBV2 with TRBJ1-2; D unresolved. Between the trimmed V and J ends, which lost 2 bases and 6 bases, there was a span of 13 bases. Per the germline V gene, CDR1 is SNHLY and CDR2 is FYNNEI. This CDR3 has 14 amino acids. In nucleotides, the CDR3 is TGTGCCAGCAGTGAATTTTCTCCTAATGATGGCTACACCTTC. It specifies CASSEFSPNDGYTF.

V and J are TRBV4-2 and TRBJ2-5, with 9 bases lining up with TRBD1. This CDR3 has 17 amino acids. Germline values: CDR1 LGHNA, CDR2 YNFKEQ. V shed 0 bases, J shed 4 bases, and the junction held 9 bases outside the gene matches. This chain's CDR3 is CASSQERTGEEGETQYF. The CDR3 nucleotides read TGTGCCAGCAGCCAAGAAAGGACAGGGGAGGAAGGAGAGACCCAGTACTTC.

This clone turned up a few times. V usage is TRBV2 and J usage is TRBJ1-1; D call uncertain. This CDR3 region has 13 residues. Trimming removed 2 bases from V and 3 bases from J, with 7 bases in between. Germline CDR1 SNHLY, CDR2 FYNNEI. The CDR3 coding sequence is TGTGCCAGCAGTGAAAACGGGGACACTGAAGCTTTCTTT. It encodes CASSENGDTEAFF.

This chain uses TRBV4-3 with TRBJ1-4; TRBD1 might be the D (6 bases). Trimming shortened V by 0 bases and J by 6 bases, and 17 bases separated the two germline ends. This CDR3 is built from 17 residues. Germline V CDR1 and CDR2: LGHNA, YSLEER. The CDR3 here is CASSQDLRGRGDEKLFF. The DNA for the CDR3 is TGCGCCAGCAGCCAAGATCTTAGGGGAAGGGGGGATGAAAAACTGTTTTTT.

The CDR3 DNA reads TGTGCCAGCAGCTCACAGGGGGTGAGGTCCTACGAGCAGTACTTC. Protein product: CASSSQGVRSYEQYF. The genes are TRBV5-5 and TRBJ2-7; 8 nucleotides line up with TRBD1. The J segment lost 1 base and the V segment lost 3 bases, leaving 6 bases of the junction unmatched. This CDR3 contains 15 residues. The germline gives CDR1 SGHKS, CDR2 YYEKEE (reference sequence).

The V call is TRBV5-5, the J call TRBJ1-4; D is unclear. Trimming left V 2 bases short and J 10 bases short, with 9 bases between. Per germline, CDR1 SGHKS and CDR2 YYEKEE (reference sequence). The CDR3 loop spans 12 amino acids. CDR3 protein: CASSFDEGKLFF. The DNA for the CDR3 is TGTGCCAGCAGCTTTGATGAAGGAAAACTGTTTTTT.

This chain links TRBV6-4 with TRBJ2-7; weak D call: TRBD1 (7 bases). The CDR3 spans 15 residues. V shed 3 bases and J shed 2 bases, with 14 bases lying between them. Germline loops: CDR1 MRHNA, CDR2 SNTAGT. CDR3 bases: TGTGCCAGCAGTGAAAGGGGGGACAGCCCCTACGAGCAGTACTTC. The encoded protein is CASSERGDSPYEQYF.

In its sample, this clone was seen a few times. V gene TRBV7-9 combines with J gene TRBJ1-5; the D is unclear. This CDR3 comprises 13 residues. In germline, CDR1 is SEHNR, CDR2 FQNEAQ (reference sequence). Between the trimmed V and J ends, which lost 1 base and 0 bases, there was a span of 1 base. The CDR3 DNA reads TGTGCCAGCAGCTTAGATAGCAATCAGCCCCAGCATTTT. Translation gives CASSLDSNQPQHF.

This clone was recorded once. V is TRBV5-4 and J is TRBJ1-4; 10 bases line up with TRBD1. Trimming at V came to 4 bases and at J to 8 bases, leaving 8 bases not matched to a gene. CDR1 is SGHNT and CDR2 is YYREEE in the germline V gene (reference sequence). The CDR3 is made up of 15 amino acids. CDR3 residues: CASSPRTGGDEKLFF. In nucleotides, the CDR3 is TGTGCCAGCAGCCCCCGGACAGGGGGGGACGAAAAACTGTTTTTT.

The chain carries TRBV2 and TRBJ1-1; perhaps TRBD1 as D (6 bases). CDR3 length equals 14 residues. V dropped 5 bases and J dropped 6 bases, with 16 bases sitting between them. Germline loops: CDR1 SNHLY, CDR2 FYNNEI. The DNA for the CDR3 is TGTGCCAGCAGTATAGATACAGGGTTGGCTGAAGCTTTCTTT. Protein sequence: CASSIDTGLAEAFF.

The chain carries TRBV12-5 and TRBJ1-1; TRBD1 might be the D (6 bases). V was trimmed by 2 bases and J by 6 bases, leaving 10 bases between them. CDR1 LGHNT and CDR2 FRNRAP come from the germline V gene. This CDR3 has 13 residues. In nucleotides, the CDR3 is TGTGCTAGTGGTTTGACCGGACAGTCTGAAGCTTTCTTT. Its translation is CASGLTGQSEAFF.

The chain has TRBV9 and TRBJ2-2; TRBD2 aligns across 9 bases. V gave up 1 base and J gave up 0 bases; unmatched junction bases: 4. CDR1 and CDR2 (germline): SGDLS, YYNGEE. CDR3 length equals 17 residues. The CDR3 nucleotides are TGTGCCAGCAGCGTATTTTTAGCGGGGGCGAACACCGGGGAGCTGTTTTTT. It yields the protein CASSVFLAGANTGELFF.

Only a few counts were recorded for this clone. Mismatch with germline at one junction end may stem from a read error. The chain is built from TRBV29-1 and TRBJ1-2; no reliable D call. The CDR3 totals 12 residues. CDR1 is SQVTM and CDR2 is ANQGSEA in the germline V gene. CDR3 coding DNA: TGCAGCGCTGAAAAGGGAGAGGGTGGCTACACCTTC. Amino acids: CSAEKGEGGYTF.

The chain uses TRBV29-1 and TRBJ2-7; weak D call: TRBD1 (6 bases). V dropped 0 bases and J dropped 5 bases, with 17 bases sitting between them. The CDR3 length is 15 residues. Germline assignment: CDR1 SQVTM and CDR2 ANQGSEA. The CDR3 sequence: CSVEDLALQGNEQYF. For the CDR3, the DNA is TGCAGCGTTGAAGATTTGGCCTTACAGGGAAACGAGCAGTACTTC.

This clone is a singleton in its sample. The DNA for the CDR3 is TGCGCCAGCAGCCAAGATCCAGGGGGTTTATACGAGCAGTACTTC. This translates into CASSQDPGGLYEQYF. This chain uses TRBV4-1 with TRBJ2-7; 7 positions agree with TRBD1. Looked up from germline, CDR1 is MGHRA and CDR2 is YSYEKL. The CDR3 contains 15 residues. J lost 4 bases, V lost 0 bases, and 6 bases had no gene match.

The rearrangement uses TRBV6-1 and TRBJ2-3, with D perhaps matching TRBD1 (6 bases). V lost 6 bases to trimming and J lost 4 bases, with 14 bases between them. The length of the CDR3 is 14 residues. Germline V gene sequence: CDR1 MNHNS, CDR2 SASEGT. CDR3 DNA: TGTGCCAGCAGCCTCGGACAGTTCGCAGATACGCAGTATTTT. Translation: CASSLGQFADTQYF.

This chain connects TRBV9 to TRBJ2-3; 8 bases match TRBD2. Trimming cost V 0 bases and J 4 bases; bases outside gene matches: 4. This CDR3 has 15 amino acids. Germline V gene sequence: CDR1 SGDLS, CDR2 YYNGEE. CDR3 protein: CASSVVGAGADTQYF. The CDR3 nucleotides are TGTGCCAGCAGCGTAGTAGGAGCGGGAGCAGATACGCAGTATTTT. Variable domain in full (rest from reference TRBV9 and TRBJ2-3): DSGVTQTPKHLITATGQRVTLRCSPRSGDLSVYWYQQSLDQGLQFLIQYYNGEERAKGNILERFSAQQFPDLHSELNLSSLELGDSALYFCASSVVGAGADTQYFGPGTRLTVL.

This chain joins TRBV7-3 and TRBJ1-1, with a weak D call TRBD1 (6 bases). The CDR3 is 13 amino acids. Germline V gene lookup returns CDR1 SGHTA and CDR2 FQGTGA. Trimming took off 5 bases at V and 2 bases at J, with 9 bases between the two ends. CDR3 region: CASSPQGNTEAFF. The CDR3, as DNA: TGTGCCAGCAGCCCACAGGGAAACACTGAAGCTTTCTTT.

The gene calls are TRBV5-1 and TRBJ1-4; D gene ambiguous. The CDR3 consists of 14 residues. V was cut by 2 bases and J by 7 bases, with 12 bases left in between. Germline V gene lookup returns CDR1 SGHRS and CDR2 YFSETQ. The CDR3 reads CASSFNSFGEKLFF. DNA of the CDR3: TGCGCCAGCAGCTTCAACTCATTCGGTGAAAAACTGTTTTTT.

This chain uses TRBV9 with TRBJ2-2; D unclear. V was pared by 0 bases and J by 5 bases, with 11 bases between. Looked up from germline, CDR1 is SGDLS and CDR2 is YYNGEE. This CDR3 comprises 15 residues. CDR3 in amino acids: CASSVGHITTGELFF. The CDR3 DNA follows: TGTGCCAGCAGCGTAGGACACATTACGACCGGGGAGCTGTTTTTT.

This clone was seen only once. The gene calls are TRBV6-4 and TRBJ2-4; D not resolved. The CDR3 loop spans 15 amino acids. Germline CDR1 is MRHNA and CDR2 is SNTAGT. The V gene lost 0 bases and the J gene lost 8 bases, with 14 bases spanning the gap. CDR3 in amino acids: CASSDSGGPSHIQYF. DNA of the CDR3: TGTGCCAGCAGTGACTCGGGCGGCCCGAGCCACATTCAGTACTTC.

This sequence joins TRBV6-4 and TRBJ2-4; TRBD1 matches 8 bases. V lost 6 bases to trimming and J lost 1 base; unmatched junction nucleotides: 5. CDR3 size: 15 residues. Germline V CDR1 and CDR2: MRHNA, SNTAGT. CDR3 coding DNA: TGTGCCAGCAGACGCCGGGACAGGGCCAAAAACATTCAGTACTTC. Its protein is CASRRRDRAKNIQYF.

This chain uses TRBV10-3 with TRBJ1-5; 7 bases are shared with TRBD1. This CDR3 spans 17 amino acids. Germline values: CDR1 ENHRY, CDR2 SYGVKD. The V segment lost 7 bases and the J segment 2 bases; nucleotides outside the gene matches: 14. CDR3 DNA: TGTGCCATCAATACAGGGGACAGACACGGAGGCAATCAGCCCCAGCATTTT. Translated, it gives CAINTGDRHGGNQPQHF.

This sequence joins TRBV19 and TRBJ1-1; 7 positions match TRBD1. J was trimmed by 4 bases and V by 9 bases; bases with no gene match: 11. The CDR3 runs to 14 residues. Germline V gene sequence: CDR1 LNHDA, CDR2 SQIVND (reference sequence). CDR3 in DNA: TGTGCCAGCAGGACAGGACGAGAGAGCACTGAAGCTTTCTTT. Its translation: CASRTGRESTEAFF.

This clone was seen a few times. The chain recombines TRBV7-8 with TRBJ1-5; the D gene is possibly TRBD1 (6 bases). The V gene lost 8 bases and the J gene lost 0 bases, with 14 bases spanning the gap. Germline V lookup: CDR1 SGHVS, CDR2 FQNEAQ. The CDR3 consists of 15 residues. The CDR3 DNA sequence: TGTGCCAGCGGGGGACAAGGAAATAGCAATCAGCCCCAGCATTTT. Translation: CASGGQGNSNQPQHF.

The V and J genes are TRBV30 and TRBJ1-3, with no clear D. The V gene lost 1 base and the J gene lost 3 bases, with 13 bases spanning the gap. CDR1 is GTSNPN, CDR2 SVGIG, per germline (reference sequence). The CDR3 loop spans 15 amino acids. The CDR3 loop reads CAWSDKIYVGNTIYF. For the CDR3, the DNA is TGTGCCTGGAGTGACAAAATCTATGTTGGAAACACCATATATTTT.

This clone occurred once. V gene TRBV7-6 combines with J gene TRBJ2-2; TRBD1 matches at 7 bases. Germline V gives CDR1 SGHVS, CDR2 FNYEAQ. V dropped 5 bases and J dropped 4; count of bases not matched to a gene: 13. The CDR3 covers 17 residues. The CDR3 region has the DNA TGTGCCAGCAGCCAACAGGACAGGTCCTTCTCCACCGGGGAGCTGTTTTTT. Translating gives CASSQQDRSFSTGELFF.

This clone came up a few times. The chain has TRBV5-4 and TRBJ2-5; D remains ambiguous. Germline V gene lookup returns CDR1 SGHNT and CDR2 YYREEE (reference sequence). The CDR3 spans 11 residues. Trimming took 4 bases from V and 3 from J, leaving 4 bases between them. This CDR3 is CASSAEETQYF. CDR3 DNA: TGTGCCAGCAGCGCGGAAGAGACCCAGTACTTC.